This T cell receptor beta chain emerged from a study of Graves' ophthalmopathy and Graves' hyperthyroidism. Regarding the study as a whole: Blood also contained most of the expanded thyroid clonotypes above 0.001 frequency. The model forecast ophthalmopathy progression, reaching roughly 71% sensitivity and about 72% specificity.

If patients had other autoimmune diseases, uncontrolled infections, pregnancy or lactation, they were excluded. Diagnosis relied on clinical symptoms, serum thyroxine, TRAb, thyroid ultrasound and orbital computed tomography. The CDR3 totals 14 residues. V was pared by 3 bases and J by 0 bases, with 8 bases between. Germline loops: CDR1 SGHAT, CDR2 FQDESV (reference sequence). CDR3 regions of TCR beta were amplified from RNA transcripts. Second-round multiplex PCR came after a first-round RT-PCR that employed HTBI primers. TCRdb analysed the multiplex PCR reads with MiXCR anew, one entry per CDR3 protein. The sample shows around 670,000 distinct CDR3 sequences, roughly two fifths of them seen only once. In the case of this clonotype: Its antigen is still unknown.

The V gene is TRBV11-1, the J gene TRBJ1-1; D may be TRBD1 (5 bases). Sequenced material: peripheral blood. The receptor's source is an adult man with Graves' ophthalmopathy. In nucleotides, the CDR3 is TGTGCCAGCAGCTTCGAGACAGTGAACACTGAAGCTTTCTTT. Amino acid sequence: CASSFETVNTEAFF.